The 11 T cell receptor beta chains reported below all come from one sample, sequenced in a study of T cells after yellow fever vaccination. TCRdb used MiXCR to reprocess the 5' RACE reads, holding one entry per CDR3 protein. The data contain about 22,000 distinct CDR3 sequences, roughly 5.6% of them singletons. The starting material was PBMCs, either bulk or a sorted T-cell subset (CD4+, CD8+, memory, or dextramer-sorted; not recorded which), obtained about 49 days after the first yellow fever vaccination. These receptors were collected from a man younger than 35 who received the YFV17D yellow fever vaccine.

In this sample, this clonotype turned up once. The chain links TRBV3-1 to TRBJ1-2; the D is unclear. The CDR3 spans 13 residues. The V and J ends lost 4 bases and 8 bases respectively, with 14 bases between them. The V gene's germline CDR1 is LGHDT and CDR2 YNNKEL (reference sequence). This CDR3 reads CASSPRRRSGYTF. The CDR3 region has the DNA TGTGCCAGCAGCCCCAGGCGGCGCAGCGGCTACACCTTC.

This clonotype was counted ten times or more. V is TRBV7-8 and J is TRBJ2-7, with a weak D call TRBD1 (6 bases). Trimming stripped 5 bases from V and 2 bases from J, with 16 bases between. CDR1 is SGHVS, CDR2 FQNEAQ, per germline. The CDR3 is made up of 15 amino acids. CDR3 sequence reads: CASSRDGQGPYEQYV. CDR3 bases: TGTGCCAGCAGCCGAGACGGGCAGGGGCCCTACGAGCAGTACGTC.

This clonotype was counted ten times or more. This chain uses TRBV5-4 with TRBJ1-1; 8 bases fit TRBD1. The CDR3 has 12 amino acids. V was clipped by 1 base and J by 11 bases; unmatched bases: 4. Germline V gene sequence: CDR1 SGHNT, CDR2 YYREEE (reference sequence). DNA of the CDR3: TGTGCCAGCAGCTTGAACCGGGACAGGGCTTTCTTT. Amino acids: CASSLNRDRAFF.

This clonotype was seen ten or more times. The chain uses TRBV27 and TRBJ2-6; TRBD2 might be the D (5 bases). The germline V gene encodes CDR1 MNHEY and CDR2 SMNVEV (reference sequence). Trimming cost V 2 bases and J 0 bases, with 11 bases left between them. The CDR3 sequence is 17 residues long. CDR3 coding DNA: TGTGCCAGCAGTTTAAGTTTGGAGGCCTCTGGGGCCAACGTCCTGACTTTC. This encodes CASSLSLEASGANVLTF.

The sample holds many counts of this clonotype. The gene calls are TRBV6-5 and TRBJ1-3; D gene unclear. This CDR3 is built from 13 residues. In germline, CDR1 is MNHEY, CDR2 SVGAGI. Trimming took 3 bases from V and 4 from J, leaving 7 bases between them. The CDR3 is CASSYNPGNTIYF. The CDR3 DNA is TGTGCCAGCAGTTATAACCCAGGAAACACCATATATTTT.

There are many counts of this clonotype. This rearrangement joins TRBV7-9 to TRBJ1-5; 8 bases fit TRBD1. The CDR3 consists of 13 residues. The V gene end was trimmed by 6 bases and the J gene end by 6 bases; junction bases not matched to a gene: 4. CDR1 and CDR2 from the germline V gene are SEHNR and FQNEAQ (reference sequence). CDR3 region: CASSYRGVQPQHF. CDR3 DNA: TGTGCCAGCAGTTACAGGGGGGTTCAGCCCCAGCATTTT.

This clonotype has a count of ten or more. V gene TRBV6-2 or TRBV6-3 combines with J gene TRBJ2-5; possibly TRBD2 for D (6 bases). CDR1 and CDR2 (germline): MNHEY, SVGEGT. The CDR3 extends over 14 amino acids. V lost 0 bases and J 7 bases, leaving 12 bases between the germline ends. The CDR3 DNA is TGTGCCAGCAGTTACTCAGGGACTTCTGGGACCCAGTACTTC. This codes for CASSYSGTSGTQYF.

This clonotype was detected many times. The J gene is TRBJ1-1, the V gene TRBV18; no firm D call. Germline loops: CDR1 KGHSH, CDR2 LQKENI. V lost 5 bases and J 1 base, leaving 11 bases between the germline ends. The CDR3 is 14 residues long. In DNA, the CDR3 is TGTGCCAGCTCAAGAGGCGCCCAGAACACTGAAGCTTTCTTT. Translation: CASSRGAQNTEAFF.

This clonotype was picked up many times. This chain connects TRBV4-3 to TRBJ2-2, with D hard to call. The CDR3 covers 16 residues. Trimming took 0 bases from V and 6 from J, leaving 14 bases between them. The germline V gene has CDR1 LGHNA and CDR2 YSLEER. The chain's CDR3 is CASSQEGVGGAGELFF. DNA for the CDR3: TGCGCCAGCAGCCAAGAAGGCGTCGGTGGGGCCGGGGAGCTGTTTTTT.

This clonotype was detected many times. The rearrangement links TRBV18 to TRBJ2-5; D unclear. The ends were cut back, 1 base at V and 4 bases at J, with 10 bases in the middle. Germline V gives CDR1 KGHSH, CDR2 LQKENI. There are 14 residues in the CDR3. The DNA for the CDR3 is TGTGCCAGCTCACCACAGTTTTTCCGAGAGACCCAGTACTTC. Its translation: CASSPQFFRETQYF.

This clonotype was seen many times. This chain links TRBV15 with TRBJ2-1; either TRBD1 or TRBD2 may supply D (5 bases each). V lost 0 bases and J 7 bases, leaving 22 bases between the germline ends. There are 18 residues in the CDR3. CDR1 and CDR2 (germline): LNHNV, YYDKDF (reference sequence). CDR3 loop: CATSRDPPRDGSGNEQFF. For the CDR3, the DNA is TGTGCCACCAGCAGAGACCCGCCTCGGGACGGTTCGGGAAATGAGCAGTTCTTC.